This entry lists 31 T cell receptor beta chains sequenced from one sample in a study of regulatory T cells in long-lasting Graves disease. The time point here: newly diagnosed GD, antithyroid drugs for less than 3 months. PBMC-derived RNA was used for the TCR library. Arm-PCR of CDR3 regions and iRepertoire HTBI primers were used to build TCR beta libraries. TCRdb used MiXCR to reprocess the multiplex PCR reads, holding one entry per CDR3 protein. The sample has 300,000 to 400,000 distinct CDR3 sequences; roughly a sixth are singletons. Sequenced here: peripheral blood mononuclear cells (PBMCs), sampled at new diagnosis, from a patient treated with antithyroid drugs. The source is a female donor with Graves disease.

The sample holds many counts of this clonotype. J is TRBJ1-1 and V is TRBV5-1, with D unresolved. The V end was cut by 4 bases, the J end by 8 bases, with 9 bases between. There are 11 residues in the CDR3. Looked up from germline, CDR1 is SGHRS and CDR2 is YFSETQ. Here the CDR3 DNA reads TGCGCCAGCAGCAATGGGCCGGAAGCTTTCTTT. Translated: CASSNGPEAFF.

This clonotype was counted at least ten times. The genes are TRBV20-1 and TRBJ2-5; 12 bases are shared with TRBD2. CDR3 size: 14 residues. V trimming: 8 bases; J trimming: 2 bases; junction bases outside the gene matches: 6. Germline CDR1 reads DFQATT; CDR2 reads SNEGSKA (reference sequence). The CDR3 sequence: CSLTSGGYQETQYF. The CDR3 DNA reads as TGCAGTTTGACTAGCGGGGGATATCAAGAGACCCAGTACTTC.

This clonotype has at least ten counts. This chain links TRBV11-2 with TRBJ2-7, with D perhaps TRBD1 (6 bases). The germline V gene has CDR1 SGHAT and CDR2 FQNNGV. The CDR3 runs to 15 residues. Trimming left V 7 bases short and J 6 bases short, with 22 bases between. The chain's CDR3 is CASNSVKGHRGEQYF. The CDR3 coding sequence is TGTGCCAGCAACTCCGTAAAGGGACATCGCGGCGAGCAGTACTTC. Full variable domain (missing parts from reference TRBV11-2 and TRBJ2-7): EAGVAQSPRYKIIEKRQSVAFWCNPISGHATLYWYQQILGQGPKLLIQFQNNGVVDDSQLPKDRFSAERLKGVDSTLKIQPAKLEDSAVYLCASNSVKGHRGEQYFGPGTRLTVT.

This clonotype was seen at least ten times. V usage is TRBV11-2 and J usage is TRBJ2-5; either TRBD1 or TRBD2 may supply D (6 bases each). The ends were cut back, 2 bases at V and 4 bases at J, with 11 bases in the middle. In germline, CDR1 is SGHAT, CDR2 FQNNGV. The CDR3 extends over 14 amino acids. The chain's CDR3 is CASSLRGAGETQYF. The CDR3 DNA reads TGTGCCAGCAGCTTAAGGGGGGCAGGAGAGACCCAGTACTTC.

This clonotype has a count of ten or more. The gene calls are TRBV27 and TRBJ2-7; TRBD2 matches 9 bases. CDR1 is MNHEY and CDR2 is SMNVEV in the germline V gene (reference sequence). Losses at the gene ends were 5 bases for V and 2 bases for J; bases not matched to a gene: 19. This CDR3 is built from 19 residues. In DNA, the CDR3 is TGTGCCAGCAGTCCATTCTCCGATGCGACTAGCGGAATAACCTACGAGCAGTACTTC. Amino acid sequence: CASSPFSDATSGITYEQYF.

The chain is built from TRBV13 and TRBJ2-7; 8 positions agree with TRBD2. The CDR3 runs 14 residues. After removal of 5 bases from V and 6 bases from J, the junction contained 9 bases not matched to a gene. Germline-derived CDR1 and CDR2 are PRHDT and FYEKMQ (reference sequence). The CDR3 protein is CASSPGTRGGEQYF. The CDR3 coding sequence is TGTGCCAGCAGCCCCGGGACTAGGGGGGGCGAGCAGTACTTC.

A few counts support this clonotype. CDR3 in amino acids: CASATSGTNEKLFF. In DNA, the CDR3 is TGCGCCAGCGCTACGTCCGGGACAAATGAAAAACTGTTTTTT. The V call is TRBV4-1, the J call TRBJ1-4, with D maybe TRBD1 (6 bases). This CDR3 is 14 amino acids long. Germline CDR1 and CDR2: MGHRA and YSYEKL. V was shortened by 8 bases and J by 5 bases, with 15 bases between the two germline ends.

This clonotype was observed many times. J is TRBJ2-3 and V is TRBV2, with D uncertain. CDR1 is SNHLY and CDR2 is FYNNEI in the germline V gene. V lost 8 bases, J lost 4 bases, and 16 bases lay in between. This CDR3 has 14 amino acids. The chain's CDR3 is CASRSGVSSDTQYF. CDR3 bases: TGTGCCAGCCGGTCCGGCGTGAGTTCAGATACGCAGTATTTT.

This chain links TRBV29-1 with TRBJ2-1; possibly TRBD2 for D (5 bases). In germline, CDR1 is SQVTM, CDR2 ANQGSEA. Trimming cost V 2 bases and J 6 bases, with 14 bases left between them. The CDR3 runs to 14 residues. CDR3 sequence (DNA): TGCAGCGTTGAAAACCGGGATCCATTCAATGAGCAGTTCTTC. Amino acids: CSVENRDPFNEQFF.

There are many counts of this clonotype. The chain uses TRBV7-8 and TRBJ2-3; D perhaps matches TRBD2 (6 bases). With 5 bases removed from V and 6 bases from J, the gap between germline ends came to 15 bases. This CDR3 has 14 residues. CDR1 is SGHVS, CDR2 FQNEAQ, per germline. The CDR3 nucleotides read TGTGCCAGCAGCCTGGGGACTCCTAGGGATACGCAGTATTTT. Translated: CASSLGTPRDTQYF.

The chain uses TRBV28 and TRBJ2-7, with 9 positions matching TRBD1. The V segment lost 6 bases and the J segment 2 bases; nucleotides outside the gene matches: 8. Germline loops: CDR1 MDHEN, CDR2 SYDVKM. The CDR3 has 15 residues. The CDR3 loop reads CASSHPGTGTYEQYF. DNA for the CDR3: TGTGCCAGCAGCCACCCCGGGACAGGGACCTACGAGCAGTACTTC.

This clonotype was seen at least ten times. The chain recombines TRBV6-2 or TRBV6-3 with TRBJ1-1; TRBD1 matches 10 bases. V trimming: 5 bases; J trimming: 5 bases; junction bases outside the gene matches: 11. The CDR3 runs 16 residues. The germline gives CDR1 MNHEY, CDR2 SVGEGT. CDR3 region: CASSPTTGGVWTEAFF. The DNA for the CDR3 is TGTGCCAGCAGTCCTACGACAGGGGGCGTTTGGACTGAAGCTTTCTTT.

In its sample, this clonotype was seen many times. The rearrangement joins TRBV7-8 to TRBJ2-2, with 7 positions matching TRBD2. Germline CDR1 reads SGHVS; CDR2 reads FQNEAQ. V lost 3 bases, J lost 0 bases, and 1 base stayed unmatched. This CDR3 contains 15 residues. In nucleotides, the CDR3 is TGTGCCAGCAGCTTTAGCGGGTCGAACACCGGGGAGCTGTTTTTT. Its protein is CASSFSGSNTGELFF.

This clonotype was seen ten or more times. V gene TRBV27 combines with J gene TRBJ2-7, with D maybe TRBD2 (6 bases). Germline CDR1 MNHEY, CDR2 SMNVEV (reference sequence). This CDR3 spans 16 amino acids. V dropped 6 bases and J dropped 4 bases, with 22 bases sitting between them. CDR3 sequence reads: CASSPPPGRPPYEQYF. Here the CDR3 DNA reads TGTGCCAGCAGCCCTCCCCCAGGGAGGCCCCCGTACGAGCAGTACTTC.

This clonotype came up many times. The genes are TRBV20-1 and TRBJ1-5; no definite D call. The CDR3 covers 16 residues. Germline CDR1 reads DFQATT; CDR2 reads SNEGSKA (reference sequence). The V gene lost 2 bases and the J gene lost 3 bases, with 17 bases spanning the gap. The CDR3 DNA reads as TGCAGTGCTAGACCCCAGCCCCTTACGAACAATCAGCCCCAGCATTTT. Translating it yields CSARPQPLTNNQPQHF.

This clonotype was seen a few times. J is TRBJ1-4 and V is TRBV4-1; 9 bases line up with TRBD1. The CDR3 covers 21 residues. Germline V CDR1 and CDR2: MGHRA, YSYEKL. V shed 4 bases, J shed 0 bases, and the junction held 18 bases outside the gene matches. The CDR3 loop is CASSRKGGTGSRDATNEKLFF. The CDR3 DNA reads TGCGCCAGCAGCCGGAAGGGTGGGACAGGGTCTCGGGACGCAACTAATGAAAAACTGTTTTTT.

The chain carries TRBV20-1 and TRBJ1-1; D is uncertain. This CDR3 spans 13 amino acids. Per germline, CDR1 DFQATT and CDR2 SNEGSKA (reference sequence). The V end was cut by 3 bases, the J end by 1 base, with 9 bases between. The CDR3 loop is CSASLGSNTEAFF. CDR3 coding DNA: TGCAGTGCTAGTTTAGGCTCGAACACTGAAGCTTTCTTT.

This clonotype has a count of ten or more. V is TRBV7-8 and J is TRBJ1-4; D gene ambiguous. Germline V gene sequence: CDR1 SGHVS, CDR2 FQNEAQ. CDR3 length: 13 amino acids. Trimming stripped 0 bases from V and 13 bases from J, with 12 bases between. CDR3 nucleotide sequence: TGTGCCAGCAGCTTAGCTACATTGCCGGGACTGTTTTTT. Its protein is CASSLATLPGLFF.

This clonotype was counted many times. The chain employs TRBV6-2 or TRBV6-3 and TRBJ2-1; 7 bases fit TRBD2. Trimming removed 7 bases from V and 9 bases from J; junction bases left unmatched: 15. This CDR3 is built from 15 residues. CDR1 is MNHEY and CDR2 is SVGEGT in the germline V gene. This chain's CDR3 is CASIQMGGSQSEQFF. CDR3 bases: TGTGCCAGCATCCAGATGGGGGGGAGTCAGTCTGAGCAGTTCTTC.

This clonotype has ten or more counts. The J gene is TRBJ2-1, the V gene TRBV7-3; 7 nucleotides match TRBD1. Germline assignment: CDR1 SGHTA and CDR2 FQGTGA. Losses at the gene ends were 5 bases for V and 8 bases for J; bases not matched to a gene: 15. The CDR3 runs to 16 residues. The CDR3: CASSRIPGTVVDEQFF. The CDR3 bases are TGTGCCAGCAGCCGTATCCCCGGGACAGTGGTTGATGAGCAGTTCTTC.

This clonotype was counted between two and nine times. The J gene is TRBJ2-1, the V gene TRBV5-1, with a weak D call TRBD1 (5 bases). The germline gives CDR1 SGHRS, CDR2 YFSETQ. Trimming left V 2 bases short and J 13 bases short, with 16 bases between. This CDR3 comprises 13 residues. The chain's CDR3 is CASSFSSDRNQFF. The CDR3 coding sequence is TGCGCCAGCAGCTTCTCGAGCGACAGAAACCAGTTCTTC. Filled out from reference TRBV5-1 and TRBJ2-1, the complete variable domain reads KAGVTQTPRYLIKTRGQQVTLSCSPISGHRSVSWYQQTPGQGLQFLFEYFSETQRNKGNFPGRFSGRQFSNSRSEMNVSTLELGDSALYLCASSFSSDRNQFFGPGTRLTVL.

Ten or more counts support this clonotype. The CDR3 is CASSRRDYTYEQYF. Here the CDR3 DNA reads TGTGCCAGCAGCCGCAGGGACTACACCTACGAGCAGTACTTC. The chain recombines TRBV7-9 with TRBJ2-7; 7 bases align to TRBD2. The CDR3 length is 14 residues. The V segment lost 5 bases and the J segment 2 bases; nucleotides outside the gene matches: 6. Per germline, CDR1 SEHNR and CDR2 FQNEAQ (reference sequence).

This clonotype has at least ten counts. The CDR3 protein is CASRYQQGNYGYTF. The CDR3 DNA is TGTGCCAGCAGGTATCAACAGGGAAACTATGGCTACACCTTC. The rearrangement joins TRBV2 to TRBJ1-2, with TRBD1 as a possible D gene (6 bases). Germline CDR1 is SNHLY and CDR2 is FYNNEI. The CDR3 runs 14 residues. The V gene lost 6 bases and the J gene lost 2 bases, with 13 bases spanning the gap. The full variable domain, in which reference TRBV2 and TRBJ1-2 provide the parts outside the CDR3, is EPEVTQTPSHQVTQMGQEVILRCVPISNHLYFYWYRQILGQKVEFLVSFYNNEISEKSEIFDDQFSVERPDGSNFTLKIRSTKLEDSAMYFCASRYQQGNYGYTFGSGTRLTVV.

This clonotype has a count of ten or more. This chain connects TRBV5-4 to TRBJ2-1; TRBD2 matches at 9 bases. The junction had 9 bases not matched to a gene; V was cut back by 4 bases and J by 1 base. The CDR3 runs to 17 residues. CDR1 SGHNT and CDR2 YYREEE come from the germline V gene (reference sequence). The CDR3 here is CASSPTSGYESYNEQFF. In nucleotides, the CDR3 is TGTGCCAGCAGCCCGACTAGCGGCTATGAGTCCTACAATGAGCAGTTCTTC.

V usage is TRBV20-1 and J usage is TRBJ2-7; D unclear. V was pared by 0 bases and J by 5 bases, with 11 bases between. The CDR3 covers 13 residues. The germline V gene has CDR1 DFQATT and CDR2 SNEGSKA (reference sequence). CDR3 in amino acids: CSAREVAQNEQYF. CDR3 in DNA: TGCAGTGCTAGAGAGGTGGCCCAGAACGAGCAGTACTTC.

This clonotype has a handful of counts. A far larger clone is one nucleotide away, so this likely arose from a read error. The chain has TRBV5-5 and TRBJ2-3; either TRBD1 or TRBD2 may fit D (5 bases each). The CDR3 consists of 14 residues. The V and J ends lost 5 bases and 4 bases respectively, with 14 bases between them. Germline CDR1 and CDR2: SGHKS and YYEKEE (reference sequence). The CDR3 bases are TGTGCCAGCAGTAGGGACCCGGCGGCAGATACGCAGTATTTT. It yields the protein CASSRDPAADTQYF.

There are many counts of this clonotype. This chain connects TRBV6-1 to TRBJ2-5, with D possibly called TRBD1 or TRBD2 (5 bases each). This CDR3 is built from 13 residues. Germline V gene data show CDR1 as MNHNS and CDR2 as SASEGT. Trimming cost V 8 bases and J 3 bases, with 13 bases left between them. The CDR3 sequence: CASSWGLEETQYF. In DNA form, the CDR3 reads TGTGCCAGCTCCTGGGGGTTGGAAGAGACCCAGTACTTC.

In this sample, this clonotype turned up many times. Its ends do not fully match the called genes, so a read error is possible. The chain recombines TRBV7-7 with TRBJ2-7; no clear D gene. The CDR3 totals 16 residues. Germline CDR1 and CDR2: SSHAT and FNYEAQ (reference sequence). The CDR3 region is CASSWLVGRVPYEQYF. The CDR3 DNA sequence: TGTGCTAGCAGCTGGCTGGTGGGAAGGGTCCCCTACGAGCAGTACTTC.

This clonotype was seen at least ten times. The rearrangement links TRBV30 to TRBJ2-7; possible D gene TRBD1, 6 bases. The CDR3 runs to 14 residues. V shed 4 bases and J shed 5 bases, with 18 bases lying between them. The germline gives CDR1 GTSNPN, CDR2 SVGIG (reference sequence). CDR3 protein: CAWNVGTPRDEQYF. The CDR3, as DNA: TGTGCCTGGAACGTGGGGACACCGCGCGACGAGCAGTACTTC.

This clonotype came up many times. The rearrangement links TRBV10-3 to TRBJ2-3; D is uncertain. Trimming stripped 0 bases from V and 0 bases from J, with 7 bases between. Per germline, CDR1 ENHRY and CDR2 SYGVKD. The length of the CDR3 is 15 residues. The CDR3 region is CAISESYSSTDTQYF. In nucleotides, the CDR3 is TGTGCCATCAGTGAGTCTTACTCTAGCACAGATACGCAGTATTTT.

This clonotype has a count of ten or more. The chain has TRBV20-1 and TRBJ1-5, with D unclear. V lost 5 bases, J lost 0 bases, and 17 bases lay in between. Germline CDR1 reads DFQATT; CDR2 reads SNEGSKA (reference sequence). The CDR3 contains 16 residues. The CDR3 sequence: CSAGIPEAYSNQPQHF. The CDR3, as DNA: TGCAGTGCTGGTATTCCAGAGGCTTATAGCAATCAGCCCCAGCATTTT.